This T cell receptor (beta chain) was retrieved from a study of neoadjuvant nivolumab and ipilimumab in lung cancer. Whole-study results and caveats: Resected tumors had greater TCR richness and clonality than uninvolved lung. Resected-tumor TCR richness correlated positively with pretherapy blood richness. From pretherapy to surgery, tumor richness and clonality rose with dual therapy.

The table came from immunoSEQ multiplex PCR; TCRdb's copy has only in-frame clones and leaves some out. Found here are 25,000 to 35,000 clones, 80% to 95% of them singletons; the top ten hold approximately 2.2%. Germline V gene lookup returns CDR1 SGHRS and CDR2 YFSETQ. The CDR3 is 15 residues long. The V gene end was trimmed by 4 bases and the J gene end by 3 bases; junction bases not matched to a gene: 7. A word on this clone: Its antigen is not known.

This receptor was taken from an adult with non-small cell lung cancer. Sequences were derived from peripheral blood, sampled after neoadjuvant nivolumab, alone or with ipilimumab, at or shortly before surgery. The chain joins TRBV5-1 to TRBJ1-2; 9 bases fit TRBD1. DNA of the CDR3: TGCGCCAGCAGCCCCTGGACAGGGGAGGACTATGGCTACACCTTC. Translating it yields CASSPWTGEDYGYTF.